This T cell receptor (beta chain) was captured in a study of T cells in Graves' hyperthyroidism and ophthalmopathy. As for the study in general: The initial diagnosis was the point when peripheral blood was collected, ahead of any treatment.

Patients having uncontrolled infection, another autoimmune disease, pregnancy or lactation were not included. Source material for PBMCs was less than 12 ml fresh peripheral blood. Amplification of TCR beta CDR3 regions used RNA as the template. The HTBI primer set served for first-round RT-PCR of the TCR CDR3. TCRdb reanalysed the multiplex PCR reads using MiXCR and keeps one entry per CDR3 protein. This table has approximately 420,000 distinct CDR3 sequences, about 16% appearing once. The receptor was isolated from a woman between 25 and 40 years old with Graves' hyperthyroidism. Material for sequencing was blood.

Here the CDR3 DNA reads TGCAGCGTTAGTCAGGGAGGCACTGAAGCTTTCTTT. Residues: CSVSQGGTEAFF. The chain uses TRBV29-1 and TRBJ1-1; a possible D gene is TRBD1 (5 bases). CDR3 size: 12 residues. Trimming removed 5 bases at V and 4 bases at J, with 11 bases between. Looked up from germline, CDR1 is SQVTM and CDR2 is ANQGSEA.